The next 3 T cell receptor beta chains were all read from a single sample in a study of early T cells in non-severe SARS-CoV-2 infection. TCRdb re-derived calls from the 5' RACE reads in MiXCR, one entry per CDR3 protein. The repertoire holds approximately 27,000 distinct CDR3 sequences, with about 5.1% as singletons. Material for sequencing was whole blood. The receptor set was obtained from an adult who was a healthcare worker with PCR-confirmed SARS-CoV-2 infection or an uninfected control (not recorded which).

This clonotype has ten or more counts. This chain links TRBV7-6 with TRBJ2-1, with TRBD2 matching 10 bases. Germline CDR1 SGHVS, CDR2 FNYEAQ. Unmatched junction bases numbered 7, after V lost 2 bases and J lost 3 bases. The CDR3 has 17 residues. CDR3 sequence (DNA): TGTGCCAGCAGCTTACTTCTCCTAGCGGGAGACTACAATGAGCAGTTCTTC. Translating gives CASSLLLLAGDYNEQFF.

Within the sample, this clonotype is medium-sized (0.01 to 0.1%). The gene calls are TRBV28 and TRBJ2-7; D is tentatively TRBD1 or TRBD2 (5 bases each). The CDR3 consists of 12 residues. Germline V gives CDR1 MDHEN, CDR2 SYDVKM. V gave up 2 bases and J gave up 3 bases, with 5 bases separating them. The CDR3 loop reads CASSLGGYEQYF. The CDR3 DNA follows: TGTGCCAGCAGTTTAGGGGGCTACGAGCAGTACTTC.

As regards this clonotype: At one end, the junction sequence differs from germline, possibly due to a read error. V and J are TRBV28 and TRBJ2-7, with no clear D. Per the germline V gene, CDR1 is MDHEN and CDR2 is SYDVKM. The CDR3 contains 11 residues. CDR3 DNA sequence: TGTGCCAGCAGCTCCACTATTGAGCCGTACTTC. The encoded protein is CASSSTIEPYF.